The 5 T cell receptor beta chains presented below share a single source sample, sequenced in a study of blood T cell repertoires in COVID-19. Produced via immunoSEQ multiplex PCR; TCRdb's table is partial and in-frame only. The sample holds about 140,000 clones, around 81% seen once. Material for sequencing was peripheral blood. The source of these receptors is a woman aged 60 to 75 with acute or convalescent COVID-19.

V is TRBV16 and J is TRBJ2-3, with a tentative D call TRBD2 (5 bases). Germline V lookup: CDR1 KGHSY, CDR2 FQNENV. The CDR3 is made up of 14 amino acids. Trimming shortened V by 2 bases and J by 9 bases, and 15 bases separated the two germline ends. CDR3 sequence reads: CASSQGSVAGTQYF. The CDR3 DNA reads TGTGCCAGCAGCCAAGGGAGCGTCGCCGGCACGCAGTATTTT.

V gene TRBV29-1 combines with J gene TRBJ1-1; possibly TRBD1 for D (5 bases). Between the trimmed V and J ends, which lost 4 bases and 1 base, there was a span of 10 bases. The CDR3 is 13 amino acids. Germline values: CDR1 SQVTM, CDR2 ANQGSEA. CDR3 in amino acids: CSVAGAGNTEAFF. Written as DNA, the CDR3 is TGCAGCGTTGCTGGGGCCGGGAACACTGAAGCTTTCTTT.

This rearrangement joins TRBV2 to TRBJ2-3; D gene unclear. From germline, CDR1 is SNHLY and CDR2 FYNNEI. The CDR3 loop spans 14 amino acids. Deletions cut 7 bases from V and 0 bases from J, with 11 bases between. CDR3 DNA: TGTGCCAGCACGGTGGGCCCTAGCACAGATACGCAGTATTTT. Residues: CASTVGPSTDTQYF.

The chain couples TRBV12-5 to TRBJ2-1; TRBD1 agrees at 7 bases. Germline trimming cut 6 bases from V and 1 base from J; bases unmatched to any gene: 6. The CDR3 loop spans 15 amino acids. Germline V gene data show CDR1 as LGHNT and CDR2 as FRNRAP. This CDR3 is CASGQTGTSYNEQFF. CDR3 in DNA: TGTGCTAGTGGCCAGACAGGGACGTCCTACAATGAGCAGTTCTTC.

CDR3 loop: CASSAQHGDTQYF. The CDR3 DNA reads TGTGCCAGCAGCGCCCAACACGGGGATACGCAGTATTTT. The gene calls are TRBV9 and TRBJ2-3; no clear D. With 3 bases removed from V and 6 bases from J, the gap between germline ends came to 11 bases. The CDR3 loop spans 13 amino acids. The germline V gene encodes CDR1 SGDLS and CDR2 YYNGEE.